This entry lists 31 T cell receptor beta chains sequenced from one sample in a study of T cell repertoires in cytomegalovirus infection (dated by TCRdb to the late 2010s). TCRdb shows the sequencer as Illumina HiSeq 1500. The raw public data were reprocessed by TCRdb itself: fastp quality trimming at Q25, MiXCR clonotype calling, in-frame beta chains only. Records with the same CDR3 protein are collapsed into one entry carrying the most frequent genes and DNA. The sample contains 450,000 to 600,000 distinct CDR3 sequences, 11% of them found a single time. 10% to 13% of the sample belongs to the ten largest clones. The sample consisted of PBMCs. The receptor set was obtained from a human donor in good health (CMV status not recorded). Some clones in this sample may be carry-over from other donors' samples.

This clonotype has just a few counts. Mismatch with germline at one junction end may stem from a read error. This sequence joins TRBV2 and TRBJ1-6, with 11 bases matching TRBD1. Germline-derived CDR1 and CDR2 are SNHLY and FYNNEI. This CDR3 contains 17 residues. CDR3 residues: CASSEEGDRGYNSPLHF. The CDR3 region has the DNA TGTGCCAGCAGCGAAGAGGGGGACAGGGGGTATAATTCACCCCTCCACTTT.

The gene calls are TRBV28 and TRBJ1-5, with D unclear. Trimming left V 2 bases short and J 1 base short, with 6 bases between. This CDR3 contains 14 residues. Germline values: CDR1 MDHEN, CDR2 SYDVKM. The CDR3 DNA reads TGTGCCAGCAGTTTAATTGAGAGCAATCAGCCCCAGCATTTT. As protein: CASSLIESNQPQHF.

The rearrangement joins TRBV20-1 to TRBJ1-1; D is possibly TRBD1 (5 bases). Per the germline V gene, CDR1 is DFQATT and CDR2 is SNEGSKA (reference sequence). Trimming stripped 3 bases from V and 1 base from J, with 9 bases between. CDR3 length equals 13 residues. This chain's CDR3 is CSARVGGNTEAFF. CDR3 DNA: TGCAGTGCTAGGGTCGGGGGGAACACTGAAGCTTTCTTT.

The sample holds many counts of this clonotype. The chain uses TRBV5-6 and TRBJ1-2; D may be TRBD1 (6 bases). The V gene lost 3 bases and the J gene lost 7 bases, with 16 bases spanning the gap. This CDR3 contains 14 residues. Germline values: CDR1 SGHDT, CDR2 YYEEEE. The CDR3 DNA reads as TGTGCCAGCAGCTCAATAACAGGGAGATCTGGCTACACCTTC. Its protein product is CASSSITGRSGYTF.

CDR3 bases: TGCAGTGCTGGGACAGGGGTTAATTCACCCCTCCACTTT. Translated, it gives CSAGTGVNSPLHF. The V and J genes are TRBV20-1 and TRBJ1-6; 10 bases align to TRBD1. The germline V gene encodes CDR1 DFQATT and CDR2 SNEGSKA (reference sequence). With 5 bases clipped from V and 6 bases from J, the junction kept 1 base outside the gene matches. The length of the CDR3 is 13 residues.

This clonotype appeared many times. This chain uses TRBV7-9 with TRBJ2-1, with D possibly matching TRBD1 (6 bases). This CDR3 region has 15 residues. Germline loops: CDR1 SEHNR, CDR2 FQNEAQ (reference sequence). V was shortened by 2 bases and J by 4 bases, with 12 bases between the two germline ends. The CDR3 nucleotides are TGTGCCAGCAGCTTAAGGGACAAGGAGTACAATGAGCAGTTCTTC. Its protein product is CASSLRDKEYNEQFF.

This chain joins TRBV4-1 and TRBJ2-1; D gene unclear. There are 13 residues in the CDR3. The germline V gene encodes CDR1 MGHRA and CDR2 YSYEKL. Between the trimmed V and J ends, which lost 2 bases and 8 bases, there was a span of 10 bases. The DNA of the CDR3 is TGCGCCAGCAGCCAACAGGCAAGGTATGAGCAGTTCTTC. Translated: CASSQQARYEQFF.

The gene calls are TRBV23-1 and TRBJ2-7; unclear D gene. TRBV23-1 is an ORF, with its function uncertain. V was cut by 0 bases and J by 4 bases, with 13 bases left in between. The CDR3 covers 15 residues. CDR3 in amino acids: CASSQSGGLGYEQYF. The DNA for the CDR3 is TGCGCCAGCAGTCAATCGGGTGGTCTAGGTTACGAGCAGTACTTC.

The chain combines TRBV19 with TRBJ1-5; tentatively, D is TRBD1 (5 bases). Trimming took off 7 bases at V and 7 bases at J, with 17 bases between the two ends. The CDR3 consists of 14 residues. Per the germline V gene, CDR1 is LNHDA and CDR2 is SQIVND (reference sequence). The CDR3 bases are TGTGCCAGTAAATGGGCAGGGATGGAGCAGCCCCAGCATTTT. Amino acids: CASKWAGMEQPQHF.

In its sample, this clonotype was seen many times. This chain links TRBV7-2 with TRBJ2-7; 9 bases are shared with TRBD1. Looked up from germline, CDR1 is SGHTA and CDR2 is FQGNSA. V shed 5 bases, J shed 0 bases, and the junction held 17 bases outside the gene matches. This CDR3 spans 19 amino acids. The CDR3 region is CASSGRDRQGVSYSYEQYF. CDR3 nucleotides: TGTGCCAGCAGCGGCCGAGACCGACAGGGGGTATCTTACTCCTACGAGCAGTACTTC.

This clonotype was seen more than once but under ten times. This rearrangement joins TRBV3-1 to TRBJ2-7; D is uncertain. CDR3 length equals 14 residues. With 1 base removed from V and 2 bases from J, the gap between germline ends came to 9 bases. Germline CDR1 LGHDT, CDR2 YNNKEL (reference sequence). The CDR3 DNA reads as TGTGCCAGCAGCCAAGGGATGGGGACCTACGAGCAGTACTTC. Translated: CASSQGMGTYEQYF.

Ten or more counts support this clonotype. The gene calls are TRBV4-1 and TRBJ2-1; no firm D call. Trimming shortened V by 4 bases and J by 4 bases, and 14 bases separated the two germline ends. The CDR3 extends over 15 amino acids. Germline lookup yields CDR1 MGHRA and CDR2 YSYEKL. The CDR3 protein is CASSPSGMSYNEQFF. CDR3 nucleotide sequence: TGCGCCAGCAGCCCGTCAGGAATGAGTTACAATGAGCAGTTCTTC.

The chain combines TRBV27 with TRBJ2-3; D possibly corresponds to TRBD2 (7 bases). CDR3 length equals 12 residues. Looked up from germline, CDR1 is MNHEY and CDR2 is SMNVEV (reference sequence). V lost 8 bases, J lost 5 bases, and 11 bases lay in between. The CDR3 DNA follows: TGTGCCAGCCGGAGGGGGGGAGATACGCAGTATTTT. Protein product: CASRRGGDTQYF.

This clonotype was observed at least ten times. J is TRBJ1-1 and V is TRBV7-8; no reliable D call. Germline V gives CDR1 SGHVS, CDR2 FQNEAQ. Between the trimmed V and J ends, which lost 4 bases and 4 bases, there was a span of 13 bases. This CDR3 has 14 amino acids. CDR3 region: CASSYHNEATEAFF. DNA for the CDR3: TGTGCCAGCAGCTATCACAACGAGGCCACTGAAGCTTTCTTT.

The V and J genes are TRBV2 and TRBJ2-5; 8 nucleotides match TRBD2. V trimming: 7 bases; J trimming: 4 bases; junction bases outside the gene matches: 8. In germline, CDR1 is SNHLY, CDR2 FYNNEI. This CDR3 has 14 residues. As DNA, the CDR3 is TGTGCCAGCACCAACACGGGGGGGCGAGAGACCCAGTACTTC. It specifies CASTNTGGRETQYF.

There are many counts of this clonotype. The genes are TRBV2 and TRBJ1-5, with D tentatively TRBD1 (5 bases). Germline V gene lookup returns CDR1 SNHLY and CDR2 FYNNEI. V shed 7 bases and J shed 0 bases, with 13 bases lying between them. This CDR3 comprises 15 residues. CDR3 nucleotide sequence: TGTGCCAGCATACAGGACGGAGGTAGCAATCAGCCCCAGCATTTT. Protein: CASIQDGGSNQPQHF.

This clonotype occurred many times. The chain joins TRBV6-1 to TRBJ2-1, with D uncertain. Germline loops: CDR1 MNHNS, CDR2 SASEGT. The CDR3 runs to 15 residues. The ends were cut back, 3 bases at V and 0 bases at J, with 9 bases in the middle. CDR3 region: CASSELPSSYNEQFF. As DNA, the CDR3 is TGTGCCAGCAGTGAGCTCCCGAGCTCCTACAATGAGCAGTTCTTC.

The CDR3 loop is CASSQGVGLFYEQYF. In DNA form, the CDR3 reads TGTGCCAGCAGCCAAGGAGTGGGACTTTTCTACGAGCAGTACTTC. The genes are TRBV7-6 and TRBJ2-7; TRBD2 is a possible D gene (6 bases). This CDR3 has 15 residues. Trimming cost V 5 bases and J 3 bases, with 17 bases left between them. The germline V gene has CDR1 SGHVS and CDR2 FNYEAQ.

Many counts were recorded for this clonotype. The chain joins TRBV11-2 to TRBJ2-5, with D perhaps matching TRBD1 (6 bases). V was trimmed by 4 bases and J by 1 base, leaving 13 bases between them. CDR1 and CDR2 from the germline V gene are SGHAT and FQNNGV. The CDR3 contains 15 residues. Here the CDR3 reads CASSSVQGFQETQYF. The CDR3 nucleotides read TGTGCCAGCAGCTCGGTACAGGGATTCCAAGAGACCCAGTACTTC.

The CDR3 is CASSSYRGNTEAFF. CDR3 nucleotide sequence: TGTGCCAGCAGCTCTTACAGGGGCAACACTGAAGCTTTCTTT. This chain connects TRBV5-4 to TRBJ1-1; 7 bases fit TRBD1. The CDR3 is 14 residues long. Germline loops: CDR1 SGHNT, CDR2 YYREEE (reference sequence). With V trimmed by 3 bases and J by 2 bases, 4 bases remained unmatched.

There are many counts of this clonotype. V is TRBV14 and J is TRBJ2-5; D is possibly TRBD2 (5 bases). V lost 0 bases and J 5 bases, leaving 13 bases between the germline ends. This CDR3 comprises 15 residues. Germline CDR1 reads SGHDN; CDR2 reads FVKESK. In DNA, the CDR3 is TGTGCCAGCAGCCAAGAGAACGGGGTCGGGGAGACCCAGTACTTC. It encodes CASSQENGVGETQYF.

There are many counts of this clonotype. CDR3 DNA: TGTGCCAGCAGCTTAATGGTGCGTGAGGGGGCCAACGTCCTGACTTTC. It is translated as CASSLMVREGANVLTF. This chain uses TRBV7-3 with TRBJ2-6; D ambiguous. This CDR3 spans 16 amino acids. Deletions cut 1 base from V and 4 bases from J, with 11 bases between. Germline V gives CDR1 SGHTA, CDR2 FQGTGA.

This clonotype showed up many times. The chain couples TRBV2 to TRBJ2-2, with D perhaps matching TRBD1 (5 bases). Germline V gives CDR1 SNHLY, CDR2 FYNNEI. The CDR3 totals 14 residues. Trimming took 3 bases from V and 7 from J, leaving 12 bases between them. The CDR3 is CASSEAREIGELFF. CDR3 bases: TGTGCCAGCAGTGAGGCCAGGGAAATCGGGGAGCTGTTTTTT.

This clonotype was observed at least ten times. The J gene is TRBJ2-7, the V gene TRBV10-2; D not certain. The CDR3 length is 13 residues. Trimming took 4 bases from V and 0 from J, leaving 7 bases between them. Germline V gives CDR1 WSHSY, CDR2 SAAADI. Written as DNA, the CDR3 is TGCGCCAGCAGTGGTGCCCTCTCCTACGAGCAGTACTTC. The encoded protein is CASSGALSYEQYF.

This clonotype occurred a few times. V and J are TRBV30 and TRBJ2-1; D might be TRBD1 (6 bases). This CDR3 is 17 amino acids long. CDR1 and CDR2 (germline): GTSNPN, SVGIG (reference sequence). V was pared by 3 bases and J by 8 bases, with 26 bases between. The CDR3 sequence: CAWRNTGTSIRRHEQFF. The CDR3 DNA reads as TGTGCCTGGAGAAATACCGGGACAAGCATCCGTCGGCATGAGCAGTTCTTC. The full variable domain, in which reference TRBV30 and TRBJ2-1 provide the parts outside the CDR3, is SQTIHQWPATLVQPVGSPLSLECTVEGTSNPNLYWYRQAAGRGLQLLFYSVGIGQISSEVPQNLSASRPQDRQFILSSKKLLLSDSGFYLCAWRNTGTSIRRHEQFFGPGTRLTVL.

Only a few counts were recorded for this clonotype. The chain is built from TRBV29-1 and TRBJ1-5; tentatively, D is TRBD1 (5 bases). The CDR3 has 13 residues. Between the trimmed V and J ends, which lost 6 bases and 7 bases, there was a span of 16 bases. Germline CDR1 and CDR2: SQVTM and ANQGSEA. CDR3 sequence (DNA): TGCAGCGTGCACTTAGGGACGGGGCAGCCCCAGCATTTT. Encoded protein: CSVHLGTGQPQHF. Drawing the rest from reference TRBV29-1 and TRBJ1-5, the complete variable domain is SAVISQKPSRDICQRGTSLTIQCQVDSQVTMMFWYRQQPGQSLTLIATANQGSEATYESGFVIDKFPISRPNLTFSTLTVSNMSPEDSSIYLCSVHLGTGQPQHFGDGTRLSIL.

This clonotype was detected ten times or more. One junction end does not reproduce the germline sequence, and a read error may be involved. The CDR3 region has the DNA TGCAGTGCCTACGGTTTGGAGGGGGACCCACAAAACTTT. This encodes CSAYGLEGDPQNF. The chain joins TRBV20-1 to TRBJ1-6; D possibly corresponds to TRBD1 (6 bases). The CDR3 has 13 residues. Germline CDR1 reads DFQATT; CDR2 reads SNEGSKA (reference sequence).

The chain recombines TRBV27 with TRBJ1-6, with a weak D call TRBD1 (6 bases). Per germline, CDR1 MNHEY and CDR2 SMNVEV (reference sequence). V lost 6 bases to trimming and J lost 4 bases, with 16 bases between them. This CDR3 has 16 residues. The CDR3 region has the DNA TGTGCCAGCAGGCTACAGGGTAGTCTATATAATTCACCCCTCCACTTT. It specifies CASRLQGSLYNSPLHF.

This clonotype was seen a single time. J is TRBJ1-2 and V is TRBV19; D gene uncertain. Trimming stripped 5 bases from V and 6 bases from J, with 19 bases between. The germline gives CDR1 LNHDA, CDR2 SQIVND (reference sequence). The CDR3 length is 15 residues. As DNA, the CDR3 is TGTGCCAGTAGTCCCGATTCCCGGGGAGTGGATGGCTACACCTTC. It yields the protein CASSPDSRGVDGYTF.

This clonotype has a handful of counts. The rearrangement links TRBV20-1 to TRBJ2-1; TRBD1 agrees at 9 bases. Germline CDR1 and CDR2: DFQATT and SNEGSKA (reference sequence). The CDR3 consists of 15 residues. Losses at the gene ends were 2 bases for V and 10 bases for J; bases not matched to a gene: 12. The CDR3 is CSARSPGTGWREQFF. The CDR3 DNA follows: TGCAGTGCTAGAAGTCCCGGGACAGGGTGGCGGGAGCAGTTCTTC.

CDR3 nucleotide sequence: TGTGCCAGCAGCGAATCCGGGACGGGCGGACAGTACTTC. This encodes CASSESGTGGQYF. This rearrangement joins TRBV2 to TRBJ2-5; either TRBD1 or TRBD2 may fit D (5 bases each). The V end was cut by 6 bases, the J end by 11 bases, with 19 bases between. Germline CDR1 reads SNHLY; CDR2 reads FYNNEI. This CDR3 spans 13 amino acids.